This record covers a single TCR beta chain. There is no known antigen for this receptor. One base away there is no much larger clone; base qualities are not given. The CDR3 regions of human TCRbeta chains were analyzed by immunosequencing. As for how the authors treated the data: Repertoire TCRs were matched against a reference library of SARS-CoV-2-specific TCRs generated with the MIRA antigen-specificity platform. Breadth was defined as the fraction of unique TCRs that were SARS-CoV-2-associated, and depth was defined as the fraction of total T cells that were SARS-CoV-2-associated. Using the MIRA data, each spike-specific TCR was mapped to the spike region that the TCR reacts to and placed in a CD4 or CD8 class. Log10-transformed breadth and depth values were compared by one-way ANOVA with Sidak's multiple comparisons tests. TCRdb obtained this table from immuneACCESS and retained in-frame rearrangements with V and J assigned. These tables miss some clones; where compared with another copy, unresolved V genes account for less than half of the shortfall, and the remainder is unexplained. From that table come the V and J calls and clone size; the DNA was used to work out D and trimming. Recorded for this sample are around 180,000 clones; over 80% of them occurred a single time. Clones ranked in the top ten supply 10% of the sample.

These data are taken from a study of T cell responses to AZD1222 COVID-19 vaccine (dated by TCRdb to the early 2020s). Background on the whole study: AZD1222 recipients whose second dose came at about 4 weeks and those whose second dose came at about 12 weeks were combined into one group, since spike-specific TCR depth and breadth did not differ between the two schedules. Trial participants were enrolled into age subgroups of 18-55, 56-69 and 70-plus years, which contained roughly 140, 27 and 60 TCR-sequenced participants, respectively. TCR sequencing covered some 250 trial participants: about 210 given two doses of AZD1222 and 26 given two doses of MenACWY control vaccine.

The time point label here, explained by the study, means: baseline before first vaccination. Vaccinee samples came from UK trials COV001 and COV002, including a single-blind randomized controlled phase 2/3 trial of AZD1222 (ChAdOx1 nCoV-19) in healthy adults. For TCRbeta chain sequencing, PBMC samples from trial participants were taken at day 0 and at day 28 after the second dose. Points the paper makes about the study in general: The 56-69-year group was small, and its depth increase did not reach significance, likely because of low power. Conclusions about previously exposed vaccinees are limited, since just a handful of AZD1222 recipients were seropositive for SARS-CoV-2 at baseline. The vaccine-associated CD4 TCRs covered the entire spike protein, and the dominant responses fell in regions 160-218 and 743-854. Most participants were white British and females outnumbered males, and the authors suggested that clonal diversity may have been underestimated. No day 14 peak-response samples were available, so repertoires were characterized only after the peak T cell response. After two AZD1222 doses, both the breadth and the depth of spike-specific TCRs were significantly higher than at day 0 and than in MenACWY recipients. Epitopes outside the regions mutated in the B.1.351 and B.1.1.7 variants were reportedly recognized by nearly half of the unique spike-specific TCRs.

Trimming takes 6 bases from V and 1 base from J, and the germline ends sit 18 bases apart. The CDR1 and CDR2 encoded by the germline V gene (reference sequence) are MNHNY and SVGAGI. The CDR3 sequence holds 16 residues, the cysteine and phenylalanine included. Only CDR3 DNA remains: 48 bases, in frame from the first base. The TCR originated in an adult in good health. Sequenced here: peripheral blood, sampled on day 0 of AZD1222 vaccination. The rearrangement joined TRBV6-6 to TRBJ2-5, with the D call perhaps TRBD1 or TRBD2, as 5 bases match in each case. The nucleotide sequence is TGTGCCAGCAGACCACCAACGGGACGGCCCCAAGAGACCCAGTACTTC. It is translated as CASRPPTGRPQETQYF.